These 7 T cell receptor beta chains were sequenced from one sample in a study of immune evolution from preneoplasia to lung adenocarcinoma. Only in-frame clones appear in the TCRdb table, and some are missing; sequencing was by immunoSEQ multiplex PCR. The sample lists under 6,500 clones, 70% to 80% occurring once. Sequenced material: FFPE adjacent normal lung tissue. The receptors originated from a person aged 65-85 years with lung adenocarcinoma.

The rearrangement links TRBV28 to TRBJ2-7; D remains unclear. This CDR3 has 12 residues. V was shortened by 6 bases and J by 6 bases, with 12 bases between the two germline ends. Per germline, CDR1 MDHEN and CDR2 SYDVKM. The CDR3 loop is CASSTRSGEQYF. The CDR3 coding sequence is TGTGCCAGCAGCACCCGGTCAGGCGAGCAGTACTTC.

The CDR3 nucleotides are TGTGCCAGCAGCTCCGCTCAGGCCTACGAGCAGTACTTC. It translates to CASSSAQAYEQYF. The rearrangement joins TRBV6-1 to TRBJ2-7, with D unclear. CDR1 is MNHNS and CDR2 is SASEGT in the germline V gene. This CDR3 region has 13 residues. Trimming took 6 bases from V and 2 from J, leaving 11 bases between them.

V gene TRBV5-1 combines with J gene TRBJ2-7; 7 bases match TRBD1. Germline-derived CDR1 and CDR2 are SGHRS and YFSETQ. The ends lost 3 bases at V and 4 bases at J; junction bases unmatched: 1. The CDR3 runs to 12 residues. The CDR3 here is CASSSTGYEQYF. The CDR3 nucleotides are TGCGCCAGCAGCTCGACAGGGTACGAGCAGTACTTC.

V is TRBV28 and J is TRBJ1-1; D is perhaps TRBD1 (5 bases). Germline V gene lookup returns CDR1 MDHEN and CDR2 SYDVKM. Trimming took off 1 base at V and 6 bases at J, with 12 bases between the two ends. CDR3 length equals 14 residues. CDR3 loop: CASSLFRGSAEAFF. CDR3 nucleotide sequence: TGTGCCAGCAGTTTATTTCGGGGGAGCGCTGAAGCTTTCTTT.

The rearrangement joins TRBV9 to TRBJ2-7; TRBD1 matches at 9 bases. The CDR3 is made up of 14 amino acids. Germline loops: CDR1 SGDLS, CDR2 YYNGEE. Losses at the gene ends were 3 bases for V and 6 bases for J; bases not matched to a gene: 7. CDR3: CASSAYSDRGEQYF. The CDR3 DNA reads as TGTGCCAGCAGCGCCTACTCGGACAGGGGCGAGCAGTACTTC.

This clone has more than one count but fewer than ten. The chain recombines TRBV6-1 with TRBJ2-5, with D possibly matching TRBD2 (6 bases). Germline V CDR1 and CDR2: MNHNS, SASEGT. V gave up 6 bases and J gave up 3 bases, with 11 bases separating them. This CDR3 has 13 residues. CDR3: CASSPSAEETQYF. The CDR3 DNA follows: TGTGCCAGCAGCCCTAGCGCGGAAGAGACCCAGTACTTC.

V is TRBV6-5 and J is TRBJ1-5; D remains unclear. The V end was cut by 0 bases, the J end by 5 bases, with 5 bases between. The CDR3 sequence is 13 residues long. CDR1 and CDR2 (germline): MNHEY, SVGAGI. The CDR3 is CASSYSSYQPQHF. The CDR3 nucleotides are TGTGCCAGCAGTTACTCCTCATATCAGCCCCAGCATTTT.